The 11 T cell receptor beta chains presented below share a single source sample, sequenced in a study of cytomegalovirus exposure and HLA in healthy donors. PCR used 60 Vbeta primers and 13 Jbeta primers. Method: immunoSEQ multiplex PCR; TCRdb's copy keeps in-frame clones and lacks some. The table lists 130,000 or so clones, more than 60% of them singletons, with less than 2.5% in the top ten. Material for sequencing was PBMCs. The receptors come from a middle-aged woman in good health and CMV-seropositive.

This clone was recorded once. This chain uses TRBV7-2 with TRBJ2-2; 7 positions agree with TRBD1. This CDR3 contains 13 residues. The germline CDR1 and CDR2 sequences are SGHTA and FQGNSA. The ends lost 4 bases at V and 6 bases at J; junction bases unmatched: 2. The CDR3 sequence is CASSSGQAGELFF. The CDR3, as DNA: TGTGCCAGCAGCTCTGGACAGGCCGGGGAGCTGTTTTTT.

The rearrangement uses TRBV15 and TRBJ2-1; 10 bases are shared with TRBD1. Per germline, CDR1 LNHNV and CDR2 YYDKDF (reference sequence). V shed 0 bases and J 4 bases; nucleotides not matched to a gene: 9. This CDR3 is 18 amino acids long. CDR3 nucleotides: TGTGCCACCAGCAGAGATCAGTTGTGGGACAGGGGTTACAATGAGCAGTTCTTC. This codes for CATSRDQLWDRGYNEQFF.

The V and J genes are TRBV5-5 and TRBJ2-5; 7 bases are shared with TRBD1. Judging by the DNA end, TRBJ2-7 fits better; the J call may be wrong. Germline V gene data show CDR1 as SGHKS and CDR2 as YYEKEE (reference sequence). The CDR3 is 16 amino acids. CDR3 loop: CASSRTGAHPSYEQYF. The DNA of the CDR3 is TGTGCCAGCAGTAGAACAGGGGCCCACCCCTCCTACGAGCAGTACTTC.

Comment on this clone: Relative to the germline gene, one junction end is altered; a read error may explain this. In DNA, the CDR3 is TGTGCTTGGAGGAGGGTGGGACAGTCCACTGAAGCTTTCTTT. This sequence encodes CAWRRVGQSTEAFF. The chain couples TRBV30 to TRBJ1-1; 7 bases line up with TRBD1. The CDR3 contains 14 residues. The germline V gene has CDR1 GTSNPN and CDR2 SVGIG (reference sequence).

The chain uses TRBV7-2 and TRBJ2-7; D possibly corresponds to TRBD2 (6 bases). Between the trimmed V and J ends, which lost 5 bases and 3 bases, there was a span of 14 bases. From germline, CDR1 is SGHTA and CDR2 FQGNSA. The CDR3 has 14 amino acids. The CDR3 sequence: CASSARGLNYEQYF. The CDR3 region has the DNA TGTGCCAGCAGCGCCCGCGGACTAAACTACGAGCAGTACTTC.

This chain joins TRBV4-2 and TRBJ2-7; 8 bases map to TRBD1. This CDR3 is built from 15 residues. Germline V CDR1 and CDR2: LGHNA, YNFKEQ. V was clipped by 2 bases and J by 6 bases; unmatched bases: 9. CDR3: CASSQLLGTGREQYF. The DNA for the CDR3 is TGTGCCAGCAGCCAACTCCTCGGGACAGGTCGCGAGCAGTACTTC.

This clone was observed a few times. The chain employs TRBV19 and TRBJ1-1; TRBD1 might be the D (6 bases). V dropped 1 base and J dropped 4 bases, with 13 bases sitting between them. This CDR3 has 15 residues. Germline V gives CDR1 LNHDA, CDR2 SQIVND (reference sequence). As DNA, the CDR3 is TGTGCCAGTAGTATAGCTCAAACAGGGCCCACTGAAGCTTTCTTT. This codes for CASSIAQTGPTEAFF.

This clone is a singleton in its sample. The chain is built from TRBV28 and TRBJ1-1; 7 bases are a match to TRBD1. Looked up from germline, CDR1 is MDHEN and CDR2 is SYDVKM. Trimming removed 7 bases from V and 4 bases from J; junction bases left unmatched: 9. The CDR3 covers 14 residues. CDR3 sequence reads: CASTLQGSPTEAFF. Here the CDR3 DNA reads TGTGCCAGCACCCTACAGGGGTCCCCCACTGAAGCTTTCTTT.

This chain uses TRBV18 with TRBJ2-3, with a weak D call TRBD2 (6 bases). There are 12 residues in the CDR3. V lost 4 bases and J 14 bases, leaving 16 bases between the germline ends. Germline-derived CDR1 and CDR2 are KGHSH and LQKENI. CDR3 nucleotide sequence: TGTGCCAGCTCACGGGGGACTCCCCCCGCGTATTTT. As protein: CASSRGTPPAYF. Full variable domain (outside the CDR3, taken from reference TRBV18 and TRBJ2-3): NAGVMQNPRHLVRRRGQEARLRCSPMKGHSHVYWYRQLPEEGLKFMVYLQKENIIDESGMPKERFSAEFPKEGPSILRIQQVVRGDSAAYFCASSRGTPPAYFGPGTRLTVL.

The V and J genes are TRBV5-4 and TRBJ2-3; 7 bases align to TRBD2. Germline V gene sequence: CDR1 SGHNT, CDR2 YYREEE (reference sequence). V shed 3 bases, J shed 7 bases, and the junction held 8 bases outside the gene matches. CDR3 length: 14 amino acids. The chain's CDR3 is CASSWSGNTNTQYF. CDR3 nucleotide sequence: TGTGCCAGCAGCTGGAGCGGGAATACAAATACGCAGTATTTT.

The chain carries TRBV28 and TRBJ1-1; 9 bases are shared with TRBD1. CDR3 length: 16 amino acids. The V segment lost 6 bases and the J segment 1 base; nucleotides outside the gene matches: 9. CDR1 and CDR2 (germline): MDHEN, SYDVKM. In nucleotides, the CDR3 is TGTGCCAGCAGAACCCCGGGGACAGGGAAGAACACTGAAGCTTTCTTT. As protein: CASRTPGTGKNTEAFF.